The clone carrying this T cell receptor (beta chain) was recorded at least ten times. Active moderate-to-severe ophthalmopathy, Clinical Activity Score at least 3, NOSPECS at least 4, under 3 months' duration. Clinical symptoms, serum thyroxine, TRAb, thyroid ultrasound and orbital computed tomography informed diagnoses. PBMCs were obtained from 9.5 to 10 ml fresh peripheral blood. From RNA transcripts, TCR beta CDR3 regions were amplified. HTBI primers were the set used in a first-round RT-PCR of the TCR CDR3. One entry per CDR3 protein, called by TCRdb with MiXCR from the multiplex PCR reads. Of roughly 500,000 distinct CDR3 sequences in the sample, less than 25% are singletons; the top ten hold 11%. This sample was included in a study of T cells in Graves' hyperthyroidism and ophthalmopathy. Between the trimmed V and J ends, which lost 4 bases and 5 bases, there was a span of 18 bases. CDR1 is MDHEN, CDR2 SYDVKM, per germline. This CDR3 is built from 15 residues.

The origin of this receptor is a woman under 40 with Graves' ophthalmopathy. Sequenced sample: blood. The V call is TRBV28, the J call TRBJ2-7, with D perhaps matching TRBD1 (6 bases). This chain's CDR3 is CASSSWAIGGHEQYF. The DNA of the CDR3 is TGTGCCAGCAGTTCTTGGGCGATTGGGGGCCACGAGCAGTACTTC.